One and the same sample provided the 11 T cell receptor beta chains below, sequenced in a study of T cells in Graves' hyperthyroidism and ophthalmopathy. Template material for amplifying TCR beta CDR3 regions consisted of RNA transcripts. The TCR CDR3 was amplified in a first-round RT-PCR using the HTBI primer set. Via MiXCR, TCRdb re-called the multiplex PCR reads, giving one row per CDR3 protein. The table lists hundreds of thousands of distinct CDR3 sequences, around 15% of them singletons. What was sequenced was blood. The origin of the receptors is a woman aged 25 to 45 with Graves' hyperthyroidism.

This clonotype appeared a few times. This chain uses TRBV28 with TRBJ1-6; TRBD1 aligns across 9 bases. Per the germline V gene, CDR1 is MDHEN and CDR2 is SYDVKM. This CDR3 has 15 residues. J was trimmed by 6 bases and V by 6 bases; bases with no gene match: 6. CDR3 amino acids: CASRRPGQGNSPLHF. DNA for the CDR3: TGTGCCAGCAGACGCCCGGGACAGGGTAATTCACCCCTCCACTTT.

The table lists this clonotype with a few counts. The CDR3 here is CASSLSLSGREKLFF. In DNA, the CDR3 is TGCGCCAGCAGCCTCTCCTTAAGCGGGCGGGAAAAACTGTTTTTT. The chain has TRBV5-1 and TRBJ1-4, with D unresolved. The CDR3 consists of 15 residues. Germline CDR1 reads SGHRS; CDR2 reads YFSETQ. V dropped 4 bases and J dropped 8 bases, with 18 bases sitting between them.

This clonotype was seen a few times. The chain couples TRBV29-1 to TRBJ1-2, with 7 nucleotides matching TRBD1. After removal of 2 bases from V and 4 bases from J, the junction contained 7 bases not matched to a gene. The germline V gene encodes CDR1 SQVTM and CDR2 ANQGSEA. CDR3 length: 14 residues. The CDR3 coding sequence is TGCAGCGTTGAACTGGCAGGGGGTCCCTATGGCTACACCTTC. Encoded protein: CSVELAGGPYGYTF.

This clonotype was detected many times. The chain recombines TRBV3-1 with TRBJ1-2, with no clear D. Germline CDR1 and CDR2: LGHDT and YNNKEL (reference sequence). Trimming removed 4 bases from V and 4 bases from J, with 19 bases in between. The CDR3 totals 16 residues. The CDR3 here is CASSLRALEVGYGYTF. In DNA form, the CDR3 reads TGTGCCAGCAGCCTACGCGCCCTGGAGGTAGGCTATGGCTACACCTTC.

This clonotype was counted only a few times. The chain carries TRBV28 and TRBJ1-1, with no clear D. Germline V lookup: CDR1 MDHEN, CDR2 SYDVKM. The CDR3 has 15 residues. Trimming cost V 1 base and J 4 bases, with 13 bases left between them. Here the CDR3 reads CASSLFDVRGTEAFF. DNA for the CDR3: TGTGCCAGCAGTTTATTTGATGTTAGAGGCACTGAAGCTTTCTTT.

This clonotype was seen only a few times. This chain links TRBV20-1 with TRBJ2-5; D is ambiguous. This CDR3 comprises 15 residues. V lost 1 base to trimming and J lost 2 bases, with 14 bases between them. Germline assignment: CDR1 DFQATT and CDR2 SNEGSKA (reference sequence). CDR3 sequence: CSARAPNGPQETQYF. In nucleotides, the CDR3 is TGCAGTGCTAGAGCTCCAAACGGACCACAAGAGACCCAGTACTTC.

The V call is TRBV5-1, the J call TRBJ2-1, with D tentatively TRBD1 (6 bases). This CDR3 spans 16 amino acids. Germline CDR1 SGHRS, CDR2 YFSETQ. Trimming shortened V by 0 bases and J by 3 bases, and 13 bases separated the two germline ends. The CDR3 spells CASSLGSGAIYNEQFF. The CDR3 region has the DNA TGCGCCAGCAGCTTGGGATCAGGGGCTATCTACAATGAGCAGTTCTTC. Complete variable domain (other parts from reference TRBV5-1 and TRBJ2-1): KAGVTQTPRYLIKTRGQQVTLSCSPISGHRSVSWYQQTPGQGLQFLFEYFSETQRNKGNFPGRFSGRQFSNSRSEMNVSTLELGDSALYLCASSLGSGAIYNEQFFGPGTRLTVL.

This clonotype was picked up many times. The J gene is TRBJ2-3, the V gene TRBV2, with D tentatively TRBD2 (5 bases). This CDR3 is built from 14 residues. Between the trimmed V and J ends, which lost 0 bases and 5 bases, there was a span of 9 bases. The germline V gene has CDR1 SNHLY and CDR2 FYNNEI. CDR3 DNA sequence: TGTGCCAGCAGTGAAGCGCTTGGAGGAGATACGCAGTATTTT. This encodes CASSEALGGDTQYF.

This clonotype was seen repeatedly, ten times or more. The chain combines TRBV20-1 with TRBJ2-3; a weak D match, TRBD1 (5 bases). The CDR3 consists of 15 residues. The germline gives CDR1 DFQATT, CDR2 SNEGSKA (reference sequence). Trimming pared 3 bases from V and 1 base from J, leaving 14 bases between. The CDR3 sequence: CSARTQGTGTDTQYF. CDR3 coding DNA: TGCAGTGCTAGGACTCAGGGTACCGGCACAGATACGCAGTATTTT.

In its sample, this clonotype was seen a few times. The chain combines TRBV30 with TRBJ1-2, with 8 bases that match TRBD1. CDR3 size: 15 residues. Germline CDR1 is GTSNPN and CDR2 is SVGIG (reference sequence). Trimming took 2 bases from V and 4 from J; bases not matched to a gene: 9. CDR3 bases: TGTGCCTGGAGTTGGGTCCCTACAGGGGGCTATGGCTACACCTTC. Its protein is CAWSWVPTGGYGYTF.

About this clonotype itself: A much bigger clone sits one base away, suggesting this may be a read error. J is TRBJ2-3 and V is TRBV20-1; 10 bases are shared with TRBD2. CDR1 DFQATT and CDR2 SNEGSKA come from the germline V gene (reference sequence). The CDR3 covers 15 residues. CDR3: CSAHARTSGTDTLYF. The CDR3 DNA reads TGCAGTGCACATGCCCGGACTAGCGGCACAGATACGCTGTATTTT.